This passage covers 27 T cell receptor beta chains from one sample sequenced in a study of T cell repertoires in cytomegalovirus infection. MiXCR was run by TCRdb on the reads, yielding one entry per CDR3 protein. The data show fewer than 550,000 distinct CDR3 sequences, with approximately 15% seen just once and about 24% held by the top ten. The sequenced material came from CD8+ T cells from PBMCs. The receptors here all came from a human donor in good health (CMV status not recorded). Some clones in this sample may be carry-over from other donors' samples.

In this sample, this clonotype turned up a few times. CDR3: CSARDLRGDYSNQPQHF. In DNA form, the CDR3 reads TGCAGTGCTAGAGATCTTCGGGGGGACTATAGCAATCAGCCCCAGCATTTT. The chain combines TRBV20-1 with TRBJ1-5, with D possibly matching TRBD1 (5 bases). The CDR3 is 17 amino acids. The germline V and J ends were trimmed by 0 bases and 0 bases, with 15 bases remaining between them. Germline CDR1 reads DFQATT; CDR2 reads SNEGSKA (reference sequence).

Ten or more counts support this clonotype. The rearrangement links TRBV4-1 to TRBJ1-1, with D possibly TRBD1 on 5 matching bases. CDR3 length: 13 residues. V dropped 8 bases and J dropped 4 bases, with 14 bases sitting between them. Looked up from germline, CDR1 is MGHRA and CDR2 is YSYEKL. CDR3 coding DNA: TGCGCCAGCGCCAGGGTATTAGGCACTGAAGCTTTCTTT. The encoded protein is CASARVLGTEAFF.

The rearrangement links TRBV3-1 to TRBJ2-5, with D possibly TRBD1 on 6 matching bases. The CDR3 covers 15 residues. CDR1 and CDR2 from the germline V gene are LGHDT and YNNKEL (reference sequence). Trimming left V 0 bases short and J 5 bases short, with 13 bases between. Written as DNA, the CDR3 is TGTGCCAGCAGCCAAGAGTCAGGGGTGATGGAGACCCAGTACTTC. Its translation is CASSQESGVMETQYF.

This clonotype has a handful of counts. The chain carries TRBV6-6 and TRBJ1-5, with D unresolved. The CDR3 totals 12 residues. V was trimmed by 8 bases and J by 3 bases, leaving 8 bases between them. Germline V gives CDR1 MNHNY, CDR2 SVGAGI (reference sequence). CDR3 in DNA: TGTGCCAGCGGCCCGACCAATCAGCCCCAGCATTTT. It codes for CASGPTNQPQHF.

This clonotype has a count of ten or more. This rearrangement joins TRBV12-3 or TRBV12-4 to TRBJ1-1; the D gene is possibly TRBD1 (6 bases). Trimming shortened V by 7 bases and J by 0 bases, and 12 bases separated the two germline ends. The CDR3 runs 14 residues. The CDR3 bases are TGTGCCAGCAACCCGACAGGTTTGAACACTGAAGCTTTCTTT. It yields the protein CASNPTGLNTEAFF.

The genes are TRBV5-1 and TRBJ2-7, with 11 bases that match TRBD1. CDR3 length: 16 amino acids. V dropped 4 bases and J dropped 2; count of bases not matched to a gene: 8. CDR1 and CDR2 (germline): SGHRS, YFSETQ. This chain's CDR3 is CASSTGQGASTYEQYF. The CDR3 nucleotides are TGCGCCAGCAGCACCGGACAGGGGGCTTCTACCTACGAGCAGTACTTC.

This clonotype has just a few counts. J is TRBJ2-7 and V is TRBV27, with 9 bases identical to TRBD2. Germline values: CDR1 MNHEY, CDR2 SMNVEV (reference sequence). The CDR3 sequence is 16 residues long. With V trimmed by 4 bases and J by 2 bases, 9 bases remained unmatched. The CDR3 region has the DNA TGTGCCAGCAGTTCTAGCGGGGCTACCCTACCCTACGAGCAGTACTTC. Protein: CASSSSGATLPYEQYF.

This clonotype was seen repeatedly, ten times or more. In nucleotides, the CDR3 is TGTGCCAGCGGGTGGGGGGTCTCCTACAATGAGCAGTTCTTC. Translating gives CASGWGVSYNEQFF. This chain connects TRBV6-5 to TRBJ2-1, with D tentatively TRBD2 (6 bases). V lost 8 bases to trimming and J lost 0 bases, with 11 bases between them. This CDR3 is 14 amino acids long. Per germline, CDR1 MNHEY and CDR2 SVGAGI.

There are many counts of this clonotype. The DNA of the CDR3 is TGTGCCAGCAGTTCCACCTATAGGGCCGAGGGGGCCGGGGAGCTGTTTTTT. Its translation is CASSSTYRAEGAGELFF. The rearrangement uses TRBV12-3 or TRBV12-4 and TRBJ2-2; the D gene is possibly TRBD1 (6 bases). V lost 4 bases, J lost 6 bases, and 21 bases lay in between. The CDR3 spans 17 residues.

Regarding this clonotype: A read error may be the cause here, since a much bigger clone is one base away. The chain recombines TRBV27 with TRBJ2-5; 9 bases are shared with TRBD1. The CDR3 covers 15 residues. CDR1 is MNHEY, CDR2 SMNVEV, per germline (reference sequence). V gave up 2 bases and J gave up 7 bases; unmatched junction bases: 8. CDR3 nucleotides: TGTGCCAGCAGTTTAACCACAGGGGGCGCCGGGACCCAGTACTTC. Protein: CASSLTTGGAGTQYF.

This clonotype came up many times. The chain combines TRBV19 with TRBJ1-2, with TRBD1 as a possible D gene (6 bases). In germline, CDR1 is LNHDA, CDR2 SQIVND (reference sequence). This CDR3 region has 18 residues. Deletions cut 2 bases from V and 6 bases from J, with 25 bases between. Here the CDR3 reads CASSIFGTQGSLWDGYTF. The CDR3, as DNA: TGTGCCAGTAGTATATTTGGGACCCAGGGGTCCCTTTGGGATGGCTACACCTTC.

This clonotype was counted many times. The chain links TRBV7-8 to TRBJ1-2; D is uncertain. This CDR3 comprises 12 residues. Trimming removed 5 bases from V and 2 bases from J, with 6 bases in between. The germline V gene has CDR1 SGHVS and CDR2 FQNEAQ. The CDR3 loop is CASSPVNYGYTF. CDR3 DNA sequence: TGTGCCAGCAGCCCCGTCAACTATGGCTACACCTTC.

A word on this clonotype: This may stem from a read error, because a much larger clone lies one nucleotide away. Since the CDR3 does not end with the conserved phenylalanine or tryptophan, this likely comes from a read error. The rearrangement uses TRBV19 and TRBJ1-2, with a tentative D call TRBD1 (6 bases). Trimming removed 5 bases at V and 0 bases at J, with 10 bases between. The CDR3 covers 14 residues. In germline, CDR1 is LNHDA, CDR2 SQIVND (reference sequence). Here the CDR3 DNA reads TGTGCCAGTAGTCTCAGGGGAGCTAACTATGGCTACACCTTA. Its translation: CASSLRGANYGYTL.

In its sample, this clonotype was seen many times. V is TRBV7-2 and J is TRBJ2-1, with 7 positions matching TRBD2. The germline V gene encodes CDR1 SGHTA and CDR2 FQGNSA. The CDR3 covers 15 residues. V lost 3 bases to trimming and J lost 4 bases; unmatched junction nucleotides: 6. CDR3 DNA: TGTGCCAGCAGCTTCCCCTCAGCGGGGTACAATGAGCAGTTCTTC. Its translation: CASSFPSAGYNEQFF.

This clonotype was observed a handful of times. This chain links TRBV7-9 with TRBJ2-4; the D gene is possibly TRBD2 (7 bases). The CDR3 is made up of 18 amino acids. The germline V gene has CDR1 SEHNR and CDR2 FQNEAQ (reference sequence). Between the trimmed V and J ends, which lost 4 bases and 4 bases, there was a span of 23 bases. The CDR3 nucleotides are TGTGCCAGCAGCTCGGAGCTCTACAGGGAGGGGGGGAAAAACATTCAGTACTTC. As protein: CASSSELYREGGKNIQYF. The variable domain in full, with the rest retrieved from reference TRBV7-9 and TRBJ2-4, is DTGVSQNPRHKITKRGQNVTFRCDPISEHNRLYWYRQTLGQGPEFLTYFQNEAQLEKSRLLSDRFSAERPKGSFSTLEIQRTEQGDSAMYLCASSSELYREGGKNIQYFGAGTRLSVL.

The table lists this clonotype with many counts. This chain connects TRBV11-3 to TRBJ1-1; D may be TRBD1 (6 bases). Germline V gene lookup returns CDR1 SGHNT and CDR2 YENEEA. The CDR3 consists of 13 residues. The V end was cut by 8 bases, the J end by 1 base, with 11 bases between. The CDR3 DNA sequence: TGTGCCAGCGCCGCAGGGGAGAACACTGAAGCTTTCTTT. Translating it yields CASAAGENTEAFF.

This clonotype was seen only a few times. This chain links TRBV9 with TRBJ2-1, with 7 bases lining up with TRBD1. The trim removed 4 bases at V and 7 bases at J, leaving 8 bases unmatched. In germline, CDR1 is SGDLS, CDR2 YYNGEE. CDR3 length equals 14 residues. CDR3 sequence (DNA): TGTGCCAGCAGCCCGCAACAGGGGTGGAATGAGCAGTTCTTC. It codes for CASSPQQGWNEQFF. Variable domain in full (rest from reference TRBV9 and TRBJ2-1): DSGVTQTPKHLITATGQRVTLRCSPRSGDLSVYWYQQSLDQGLQFLIQYYNGEERAKGNILERFSAQQFPDLHSELNLSSLELGDSALYFCASSPQQGWNEQFFGPGTRLTVL.

In its sample, this clonotype was seen many times. The V call is TRBV11-2, the J call TRBJ2-7; D is undetermined. Germline CDR1 SGHAT, CDR2 FQNNGV. V lost 5 bases to trimming and J lost 1 base, with 15 bases between them. The CDR3 is made up of 15 amino acids. CDR3 in DNA: TGTGCCAGCAGCCCCCTATTGGCGGAATCCTACGAGCAGTACTTC. This sequence encodes CASSPLLAESYEQYF.

This sequence joins TRBV9 and TRBJ1-1; 11 bases match TRBD1. Germline trimming cut 3 bases from V and 4 bases from J; bases unmatched to any gene: 11. The CDR3 runs 17 residues. CDR1 SGDLS and CDR2 YYNGEE come from the germline V gene. CDR3 protein: CASSATSLGTGGTEAFF. The CDR3, as DNA: TGTGCCAGCAGCGCGACTTCCCTTGGGACAGGGGGCACTGAAGCTTTCTTT.

The V call is TRBV15, the J call TRBJ2-1, with TRBD2 matching 9 bases. In germline, CDR1 is LNHNV, CDR2 YYDKDF (reference sequence). The CDR3 consists of 17 residues. Losses at the gene ends were 1 base for V and 3 bases for J; bases not matched to a gene: 7. The CDR3 region is CATSRAGASGNYNEQFF. CDR3 DNA: TGTGCCACCAGCAGAGCAGGGGCTAGCGGGAACTACAATGAGCAGTTCTTC. Complete variable domain (other parts from reference TRBV15 and TRBJ2-1): DAMVIQNPRYQVTQFGKPVTLSCSQTLNHNVMYWYQQKSSQAPKLLFHYYDKDFNNEADTPDNFQSRRPNTSFCFLDIRSPGLGDTAMYLCATSRAGASGNYNEQFFGPGTRLTVL.

At least ten counts were recorded for this clonotype. The chain joins TRBV24-1 to TRBJ2-1, with a tentative D call TRBD2 (5 bases). Germline V gene sequence: CDR1 KGHDR, CDR2 SFDVKD. The germline V and J ends were trimmed by 1 base and 1 base, with 10 bases remaining between them. The CDR3 consists of 16 residues. DNA for the CDR3: TGTGCCACCAGTGATTTAGCGGCGGATTCCTACAATGAGCAGTTCTTC. Translating gives CATSDLAADSYNEQFF.

This clonotype was recorded many times. The chain employs TRBV12-3 or TRBV12-4 and TRBJ1-5; D ambiguous. With 8 bases removed from V and 0 bases from J, the gap between germline ends came to 2 bases. This CDR3 has 11 amino acids. The CDR3: CASCSNQPQHF. The CDR3 region has the DNA TGTGCCAGCTGTAGCAATCAGCCCCAGCATTTT.

In its sample, this clonotype was seen many times. This chain connects TRBV7-2 to TRBJ2-3; D is uncertain. V was clipped by 2 bases and J by 1 base, with 10 bases between them. Germline V gene lookup returns CDR1 SGHTA and CDR2 FQGNSA. There are 15 residues in the CDR3. CDR3 sequence (DNA): TGTGCCAGCAGCTTAATCTTCGAGGGCACAGATACGCAGTATTTT. It codes for CASSLIFEGTDTQYF.

A few counts support this clonotype. This chain joins TRBV6-5 and TRBJ1-1; unclear D gene. The V gene lost 6 bases and the J gene lost 5 bases, with 13 bases spanning the gap. Germline CDR1 and CDR2: MNHEY and SVGAGI. The CDR3 runs to 13 residues. The CDR3, as DNA: TGTGCCAGCAGCCTGACTAAGCCTACTGAAGCTTTCTTT. It is translated as CASSLTKPTEAFF.

This clonotype was recorded many times. CDR3 DNA: TGTGCCAGCAGCTTGGAACTAGCGGGAGTCAATGAGCAGTTCTTC. It specifies CASSLELAGVNEQFF. The chain couples TRBV7-3 to TRBJ2-1; 11 positions match TRBD2. Germline lookup yields CDR1 SGHTA and CDR2 FQGTGA. The CDR3 spans 15 residues. V lost 3 bases and J lost 6; bases outside the gene matches: 4.

As for this clonotype: This may stem from a read error, because a much larger clone lies one nucleotide away. The CDR3 carries no conserved terminal phenylalanine or tryptophan, so it likely arises from a read error. This chain links TRBV7-8 with TRBJ1-1, with a tentative D call TRBD1 (5 bases). Germline CDR1 and CDR2: SGHVS and FQNEAQ. The V end was cut by 6 bases, the J end by 8 bases, with 10 bases between. The CDR3 length is 11 residues. The CDR3 DNA follows: TGTGCCAGCAGGAGGGGCGGAGAAGCTTTCTAT. It specifies CASRRGGEAFY.

The gene calls are TRBV14 and TRBJ2-3, with TRBD1 identical over 7 bases. After removal of 0 bases from V and 3 bases from J, the junction contained 6 bases not matched to a gene. This CDR3 comprises 16 residues. The germline CDR1 and CDR2 sequences are SGHDN and FVKESK. The CDR3 region has the DNA TGTGCCAGCAGCCAAGATAGGGGGCGCACTACAGATACGCAGTATTTT. It codes for CASSQDRGRTTDTQYF.